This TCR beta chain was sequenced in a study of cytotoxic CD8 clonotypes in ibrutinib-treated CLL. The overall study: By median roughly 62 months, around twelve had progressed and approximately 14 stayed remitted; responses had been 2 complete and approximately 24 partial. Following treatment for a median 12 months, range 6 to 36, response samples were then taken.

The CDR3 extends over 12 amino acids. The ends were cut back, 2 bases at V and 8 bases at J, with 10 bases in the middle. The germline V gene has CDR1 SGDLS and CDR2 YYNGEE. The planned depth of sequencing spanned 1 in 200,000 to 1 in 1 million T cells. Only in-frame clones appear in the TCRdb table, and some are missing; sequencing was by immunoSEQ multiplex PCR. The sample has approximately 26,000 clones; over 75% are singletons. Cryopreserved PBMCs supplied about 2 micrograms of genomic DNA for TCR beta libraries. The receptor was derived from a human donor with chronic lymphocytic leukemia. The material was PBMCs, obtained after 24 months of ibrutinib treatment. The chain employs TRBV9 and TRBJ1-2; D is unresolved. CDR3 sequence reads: CASSVGDRGYTF. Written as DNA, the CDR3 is TGTGCCAGCAGCGTCGGTGATCGAGGCTACACCTTC. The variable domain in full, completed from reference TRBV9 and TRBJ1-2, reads DSGVTQTPKHLITATGQRVTLRCSPRSGDLSVYWYQQSLDQGLQFLIQYYNGEERAKGNILERFSAQQFPDLHSELNLSSLELGDSALYFCASSVGDRGYTFGSGTRLTVV.